These 13 T cell receptor beta chains were sequenced from one sample in a study of T cell clonality in common variable immunodeficiency. Libraries were prepared by immunoSEQ multiplex PCR; TCRdb keeps only in-frame clonotypes and omits some of them. This record lists 44,000 or so clones, none seen once only, and the top ten clones contain 0.6% to 0.8%. The sample consisted of peripheral blood mononuclear cells. The receptors come from a person aged 18-70 years in good health.

This clone was seen many times. The CDR3 is CASSPGGTGNNQPQHF. The DNA read from the CDR3 is TGTGCCAGCTCACCAGGTGGGACAGGGAATAATCAGCCC. The chain employs TRBV18 and TRBJ1-5; 9 bases are shared with TRBD1. The sequence runs out 3 residues before the end of the CDR3; the remainder is reconstructed from the germline J gene. Unmatched junction bases numbered 6, after V lost 2 bases and J lost 4 bases. The CDR3 totals 16 residues. Germline V lookup: CDR1 KGHSH, CDR2 LQKENI.

This clone has at least ten counts. The missing CDR3 end, 3 residues past where the read stops, is filled in from the germline J gene. The rearrangement uses TRBV29-1 and TRBJ1-2, with 9 nucleotides matching TRBD1. CDR1 is SQVTM and CDR2 is ANQGSEA in the germline V gene. There are 11 residues in the CDR3. Incomplete CDR3 DNA: TGCAGCGCTGGACAGGGGTTAGGC. Encoded protein: CSAGQGLG. The full-length CDR3 reads as CSAGQGLGYTF.

There are many counts of this clone. The CDR3 end is not reached by the read, which stops 3 residues before it; the germline J gene fills it in. The J gene is TRBJ1-1, the V gene TRBV19, with no clear D. Per the germline V gene, CDR1 is LNHDA and CDR2 is SQIVND (reference sequence). CDR3 length: 14 amino acids. The CDR3 is CASSIGLLERIAFF. The sequenced part of the CDR3 DNA is TGTGCCAGTAGTATTGGACTTCTCGAGCGTATC. Full variable domain (rest looked up from reference TRBV19 and TRBJ1-1): DGGITQSPKYLFRKEGQNVTLSCEQNLNHDAMYWYRQDPGQGLRLIYYSQIVNDFQKGDIAEGYSVSREKKESFPLTVTSAQKNPTAFYLCASSIGLLERIAFFGQGTRLTVV.

This clone has at least ten counts. From the germline J gene comes the end of the CDR3, since the read stops 3 residues before it. The chain joins TRBV20-1 to TRBJ2-1, with 7 bases matching TRBD2. V shed 0 bases and J 1 base; nucleotides not matched to a gene: 15. Germline CDR1 and CDR2: DFQATT and SNEGSKA (reference sequence). The CDR3 is 19 residues long. The part of the CDR3 DNA that was read is TGCAGTGCTAGAGATCTAGGGAAGGCGGGAGTGCCGTCCTACAATGAG. This codes for CSARDLGKAGVPSYNE. The entire CDR3 protein is CSARDLGKAGVPSYNEQFF.

This clone was counted at least ten times. Read coverage stops 3 residues before the CDR3 terminus; the germline J gene supplies the remainder. The J gene is TRBJ2-1, the V gene TRBV18, with D maybe TRBD1 (5 bases). This CDR3 comprises 15 residues. V gave up 5 bases and J gave up 4 bases, with 15 bases separating them. The germline V gene has CDR1 KGHSH and CDR2 LQKENI. CDR3 sequence: CASSLDNEVYNEQFF. The sequenced CDR3 bases are TGTGCCAGCTCATTGGACAACGAAGTGTACAATGAG.

This clone was observed many times. The read terminates 3 residues before the CDR3 end, so the remaining end is supplied by the germline J gene. The rearrangement uses TRBV7-2 and TRBJ2-7, with no clear D. The CDR3 consists of 12 residues. Germline CDR1 SGHTA, CDR2 FQGNSA. With 2 bases removed from V and 6 bases from J, the gap between germline ends came to 8 bases. Incomplete CDR3 DNA: TGTGCCAGCAGCTTAAGGGTCGGCGAG. Translation gives CASSLRVGE. The CDR3 in full is CASSLRVGEQYF.

This clone was picked up many times. The CDR3 end is not reached by the read, which stops 3 residues before it; the germline J gene fills it in. This sample also contains other DNA sequences that code for the same CDR3. V usage is TRBV5-1 and J usage is TRBJ2-3, with 11 bases fitting TRBD2. Looked up from germline, CDR1 is SGHRS and CDR2 is YFSETQ. Unmatched junction bases numbered 3, after V lost 0 bases and J lost 3 bases. This CDR3 region has 16 residues. The CDR3 is CASSLAGTSGTDTQYF. The covered CDR3 bases are TGCGCCAGCAGCTTGGCGGGGACTAGCGGAACAGATACG.

This clone has a count of ten or more. From the germline J gene comes the end of the CDR3, since the read stops 3 residues before it. The rearrangement links TRBV18 to TRBJ1-1, with a possible D match to TRBD1 (6 bases). This CDR3 has 14 amino acids. The germline CDR1 and CDR2 sequences are KGHSH and LQKENI. V lost 5 bases to trimming and J lost 4 bases, with 14 bases between them. The covered CDR3 bases are TGTGCCAGCTCATTGAGGGACACCATCACTGAA. Translated, it gives CASSLRDTITE. The entire CDR3 protein reads CASSLRDTITEAFF.

In this sample, this clone turned up many times. The read is 3 residues too short to cover the CDR3 end, so that end is filled in from the germline J gene. This chain joins TRBV30 and TRBJ1-6; no clear D gene. Between the trimmed V and J ends, which lost 3 bases and 6 bases, there was a span of 6 bases. This CDR3 contains 12 residues. Looked up from germline, CDR1 is GTSNPN and CDR2 is SVGIG (reference sequence). Incomplete CDR3 DNA: TGTGCCTGGAGCTCCAGTAATTCACCC. Its protein product is CAWSSSNSP. The whole CDR3 protein is CAWSSSNSPLHF. Using reference TRBV30 and TRBJ1-6 for the parts outside the CDR3, the full variable domain is SQTIHQWPATLVQPVGSPLSLECTVEGTSNPNLYWYRQAAGRGLQLLFYSVGIGQISSEVPQNLSASRPQDRQFILSSKKLLLSDSGFYLCAWSSSNSPLHFGNGTRLTVT.

There are many counts of this clone. The sequenced part of the CDR3 DNA is TGTGCCAGCAGCTTAGGGCTAGCGGGGAACAATGAG. Its protein product is CASSLGLAGNNE. The whole CDR3 reads CASSLGLAGNNEQFF. The chain combines TRBV11-3 with TRBJ2-1, with 9 positions matching TRBD2. The read terminates 3 residues before the CDR3 end, so the remaining end is supplied by the germline J gene. The CDR3 runs 15 residues. The trim removed 1 base at V and 5 bases at J, leaving 3 bases unmatched. From germline, CDR1 is SGHNT and CDR2 YENEEA.

In this sample, this clone turned up many times. Read coverage stops 3 residues before the CDR3 terminus; the germline J gene supplies the remainder. V gene TRBV19 combines with J gene TRBJ2-7; TRBD1 is a possible D gene (6 bases). Trimming removed 3 bases from V and 4 bases from J, with 13 bases in between. The CDR3 extends over 14 amino acids. The germline CDR1 and CDR2 sequences are LNHDA and SQIVND (reference sequence). Partial CDR3 DNA: TGTGCCAGTAGTATTGGGCAGGGGTCTTACGAG. Its protein is CASSIGQGSYE. The full CDR3 sequence reads CASSIGQGSYEQYF.

This clone occurred many times. From the germline J gene comes the end of the CDR3, since the read stops 3 residues before it. V usage is TRBV19 and J usage is TRBJ2-7, with TRBD2 matching 7 bases. This CDR3 has 14 residues. Germline V CDR1 and CDR2: LNHDA, SQIVND (reference sequence). The V segment lost 7 bases and the J segment 5 bases; nucleotides outside the gene matches: 11. The chain's CDR3 is CASTPRGGVNEQYF. The DNA read from the CDR3 is TGTGCCAGTACCCCGAGGGGAGGGGTGAACGAG.

The sample holds many counts of this clone. The read ends 3 residues early relative to the CDR3; the germline J gene fills the gap. The chain joins TRBV2 to TRBJ1-2; tentatively, D is TRBD1 (5 bases). V dropped 7 bases and J dropped 3 bases, with 15 bases sitting between them. Per germline, CDR1 SNHLY and CDR2 FYNNEI. The CDR3 covers 14 residues. The sequenced part of the CDR3 DNA is TGTGCCAGCATACTAGCAGGGCAGGACTATGGC. Amino acids: CASILAGQDYG. The entire CDR3 reads CASILAGQDYGYTF.